These T cell receptor beta chains were read from a single sample in a study of a mutant IDH1 vaccine in newly diagnosed glioma. These receptors have no identified antigens. Profiled with immunoSEQ multiplex PCR; TCRdb holds only in-frame clones, not every one. Here the sample spans about 61,000 clones, over 70% being singletons. The source was PBMCs, collected from a glioma patient whose treatment included an IDH1 peptide vaccine. Receptors were obtained from a man in his forties or fifties with glioma. Each CDR3 is given with its conserved first and last residue. The order of the fields is J gene, D gene, V gene, clone size, CDR3 protein, CDR3 DNA. The D gene is left open where the match is weak. Only some rows state a clone size, as once, few, many or a class for expanded clones.

j_gene: TRBJ2-6
d_gene: -
v_gene: TRBV19
abundance: few
CDR3aa: CASSNLVSGANVLTF
CDR3nt: TGTGCCAGTAGTAATTTGGTATCTGGGGCCAACGTCCTGACTTTC

j_gene: TRBJ1-2
d_gene: -
v_gene: TRBV29-1
abundance: -
CDR3aa: CSVSGGDGYTF
CDR3nt: TGCAGCGTTTCCGGAGGAGATGGCTACACCTTC

j_gene: TRBJ1-1
d_gene: -
v_gene: TRBV7-2
abundance: few
CDR3aa: CASSAPGGRYTEAFF
CDR3nt: TGTGCCAGCAGCGCACCGGGGGGCAGGTACACTGAAGCTTTCTTT

j_gene: TRBJ2-1
d_gene: -
v_gene: TRBV4-3
abundance: -
CDR3aa: CASSQEGGGPQFF
CDR3nt: TGCGCCAGCAGCCAAGAGGGCGGGGGCCCCCAGTTCTTC

j_gene: TRBJ2-1
d_gene: -
v_gene: TRBV5-1
abundance: few
CDR3aa: CASSLGQANYNEQFF
CDR3nt: TGCGCCAGCAGCTTGGGGCAGGCCAACTACAATGAGCAGTTCTTC

j_gene: TRBJ1-3
d_gene: -
v_gene: TRBV19
abundance: -
CDR3aa: CASTSAGQAGPISGNTIYF
CDR3nt: TGTGCCAGTACCTCCGCCGGGCAGGCGGGTCCCATCTCTGGAAACACCATATATTTT

j_gene: TRBJ2-5
d_gene: -
v_gene: TRBV18
abundance: -
CDR3aa: CASSPGSDETQYF
CDR3nt: TGTGCCAGCTCACCAGGTAGTGATGAGACCCAGTACTTC

j_gene: TRBJ1-1
d_gene: -
v_gene: TRBV5-1
abundance: -
CDR3aa: CASSSSGKLFQAFF
CDR3nt: TGCGCCAGCAGCTCCTCGGGAAAGCTCTTTCAAGCTTTCTTT

j_gene: TRBJ1-1
d_gene: -
v_gene: TRBV28
abundance: -
CDR3aa: CASSFLVGGHTEAFF
CDR3nt: TGTGCCAGCAGTTTTCTCGTGGGGGGGCACACTGAAGCTTTCTTT

j_gene: TRBJ2-1
d_gene: -
v_gene: TRBV11-3
abundance: -
CDR3aa: CASSSTRVNEQFF
CDR3nt: TGTGCCAGCAGCTCTACTCGGGTCAATGAGCAGTTCTTC

j_gene: TRBJ1-1
d_gene: -
v_gene: TRBV2
abundance: few
CDR3aa: CASRNRENTEAFF
CDR3nt: TGTGCCAGCAGAAACAGGGAGAACACTGAAGCTTTCTTT

j_gene: TRBJ1-4
d_gene: -
v_gene: TRBV5-8
abundance: -
CDR3aa: CASTQLGATNEKLFF
CDR3nt: TGTGCCAGCACCCAATTGGGGGCAACTAATGAAAAACTGTTTTTT

j_gene: TRBJ1-2
d_gene: -
v_gene: TRBV12-5
abundance: -
CDR3aa: CASGLTGDKRDGYTF
CDR3nt: TGTGCTAGTGGTTTGACTGGGGACAAAAGGGACGGCTACACCTTC

j_gene: TRBJ1-5
d_gene: -
v_gene: TRBV28
abundance: -
CDR3aa: CASSPSGGGYSNQPQHF
CDR3nt: TGTGCCAGCAGTCCTTCGGGGGGCGGATATAGCAATCAGCCCCAGCATTTT

j_gene: TRBJ1-5
d_gene: -
v_gene: TRBV19
abundance: -
CDR3aa: CASSTRGGYQPQHF
CDR3nt: TGTGCCAGTAGCACAAGGGGGGGGTATCAGCCCCAGCATTTT

j_gene: TRBJ2-1
d_gene: TRBD1
v_gene: TRBV11-2
abundance: -
CDR3aa: CASSPRTGGYNEQFF
CDR3nt: TGTGCCAGCAGCCCCCGGACAGGCGGCTACAATGAGCAGTTCTTC

j_gene: TRBJ2-1
d_gene: -
v_gene: TRBV5-5
abundance: few
CDR3aa: CASSLDGDSYNEQFF
CDR3nt: TGTGCCAGCAGCTTGGACGGGGACTCCTACAATGAGCAGTTCTTC

j_gene: TRBJ2-7
d_gene: -
v_gene: TRBV9
abundance: -
CDR3aa: CASSAGQSSSYEQYF
CDR3nt: TGTGCCAGCAGCGCTGGACAGTCCTCTTCCTACGAGCAGTACTTC

j_gene: TRBJ2-7
d_gene: TRBD1
v_gene: TRBV5-1
abundance: -
CDR3aa: CASSLVGDSFYEQYF
CDR3nt: TGCGCCAGCAGCTTGGTTGGGGACAGCTTTTACGAGCAGTACTTC

j_gene: TRBJ2-7
d_gene: -
v_gene: TRBV4-2
abundance: -
CDR3aa: CASSPLSSPGTATYEQYF
CDR3nt: TGTGCCAGCAGCCCTTTAAGTTCCCCCGGGACCGCGACTTACGAGCAGTACTTC

j_gene: TRBJ1-6
d_gene: -
v_gene: TRBV6-5
abundance: -
CDR3aa: CASTLSSSGNSPLHF
CDR3nt: TGTGCCAGCACCCTATCCTCGAGCGGGAATTCACCCCTCCACTTT

j_gene: TRBJ1-5
d_gene: TRBD1
v_gene: TRBV2
abundance: -
CDR3aa: CASRGTANQPQHF
CDR3nt: TGTGCCAGCAGAGGGACAGCTAATCAGCCCCAGCATTTT

j_gene: TRBJ2-1
d_gene: TRBD1
v_gene: TRBV18
abundance: -
CDR3aa: CASSPIDRGWNEQFF
CDR3nt: TGTGCCAGCTCACCAATCGACAGGGGCTGGAATGAGCAGTTCTTC

j_gene: TRBJ1-5
d_gene: TRBD1
v_gene: TRBV7-8
abundance: few
CDR3aa: CASSTGQALNQPQHF
CDR3nt: TGTGCCAGCAGCACAGGACAGGCCCTGAATCAGCCCCAGCATTTT